This T cell receptor (beta chain) appears in the sequencing data of a study of T cell responses to AZD1222 COVID-19 vaccine. The table came from immunoSEQ multiplex PCR; TCRdb's copy has only in-frame clones and leaves some out. The data show 95,000 to 100,000 clones, with roughly 90% seen just once and about 16% held by the top ten. Study conclusions and caveats: Vaccine-related CD4 TCRs covered spike, predominating at 160-218 and 743-854. Repertoires were obtained solely post-peak T cell response.

V dropped 4 bases and J dropped 0 bases, with 12 bases sitting between them. The germline gives CDR1 MDHEN, CDR2 SYDVKM. The CDR3 sequence is 15 residues long. As for this clone: The antigen remains unidentified.

The chain joins TRBV28 to TRBJ1-1; maybe TRBD1 (6 bases). This receptor was obtained from an adult who received the AZD1222 COVID-19 vaccine. The specimen comprised peripheral blood, sampled 28 days after the second AZD1222 dose. CDR3: CASSYPGTLNTEAFF. CDR3 DNA sequence: TGTGCCAGCAGTTACCCCGGGACATTGAACACTGAAGCTTTCTTT. The full variable domain, with the rest looked up from reference TRBV28 and TRBJ1-1, is DVKVTQSSRYLVKRTGEKVFLECVQDMDHENMFWYRQDPGLGLRLIYFSYDVKMKEKGDIPEGYSVSREKKERFSLILESASTNQTSMYLCASSYPGTLNTEAFFGQGTRLTVV.